Listed here are 28 T cell receptor beta chains from one sample, sequenced in a study of shared clonotypes between healthy human individuals. Repertoires were generated with immunoSEQ multiplex PCR, while TCRdb's copy carries only in-frame clones and drops some. Here the sample spans more than 2,000,000 clones, just over 90% being singletons. The specimen sequenced was naive CD4+ T cells sorted from blood. This sample's subset: CD45RA+ positively selected. These receptors all come from a man aged 18 to 30 in good health.

The J gene is TRBJ2-7, the V gene TRBV4-3, with TRBD2 matching over 10 bases. J was trimmed by 4 bases and V by 1 base; bases with no gene match: 10. Germline-derived CDR1 and CDR2 are LGHNA and YSLEER. CDR3 length equals 17 residues. The CDR3 protein is CASSQGGLAGVGYEQYF. CDR3 coding DNA: TGCGCCAGCAGCCAAGGAGGGCTAGCGGGAGTTGGGTACGAGCAGTACTTC.

This chain joins TRBV20-1 and TRBJ1-2; no clear D. CDR1 is DFQATT and CDR2 is SNEGSKA in the germline V gene (reference sequence). This CDR3 comprises 11 residues. The CDR3 nucleotides read TGCACAACCCTATCTGACTATGGCTACACCTTC. It encodes CTTLSDYGYTF.

The V call is TRBV28, the J call TRBJ2-7; 9 bases match TRBD2. Germline V CDR1 and CDR2: MDHEN, SYDVKM. CDR3 size: 14 residues. Trimming took 5 bases from V and 4 from J; bases not matched to a gene: 6. The CDR3 region is CASSMTSGAYEQYF. CDR3 DNA sequence: TGTGCCAGCAGTATGACTAGCGGAGCTTACGAGCAGTACTTC.

The V call is TRBV18, the J call TRBJ1-1; 11 bases match TRBD1. Germline V gene lookup returns CDR1 KGHSH and CDR2 LQKENI. This CDR3 has 16 amino acids. The ends lost 4 bases at V and 8 bases at J; junction bases unmatched: 12. The CDR3 sequence is CASSLLGQGADREAFF. In DNA, the CDR3 is TGTGCCAGCTCACTGTTAGGACAGGGGGCAGATCGCGAAGCTTTCTTT.

The CDR3 spells CASSELRGGNSPLHF. The CDR3 DNA follows: TGTGCCAGTAGTGAGCTCAGGGGTGGTAATTCACCCCTCCACTTT. J is TRBJ1-6 and V is TRBV19; weak D call: TRBD1 (6 bases). The V end lost 5 bases, the J end lost 6 bases, and 14 bases lay between the germline ends. The CDR3 is made up of 15 amino acids. From germline, CDR1 is LNHDA and CDR2 SQIVND (reference sequence).

The rearrangement joins TRBV5-1 to TRBJ2-5; TRBD2 aligns across 7 bases. J gave up 5 bases and V 0 bases, and 10 bases lay outside the gene matches. This CDR3 has 16 amino acids. CDR1 and CDR2 (germline): SGHRS, YFSETQ. The CDR3, as DNA: TGCGCCAGCAGCTTGGACGGGAGAGGGGAGGGGGAGACCCAGTACTTC. Its translation is CASSLDGRGEGETQYF.

The chain carries TRBV15 and TRBJ2-2; possible D gene TRBD1, 6 bases. This CDR3 contains 15 residues. V was clipped by 0 bases and J by 4 bases, with 9 bases between them. CDR1 LNHNV and CDR2 YYDKDF come from the germline V gene (reference sequence). The CDR3 DNA follows: TGTGCCACCAGCAGAGATTGGACAGTCACCGGGGAGCTGTTTTTT. Amino acids: CATSRDWTVTGELFF.

The J gene is TRBJ2-1, the V gene TRBV11-2; D not certain. The CDR3 covers 16 residues. V was shortened by 3 bases and J by 0 bases, with 12 bases between the two germline ends. Germline CDR1 is SGHAT and CDR2 is FQNNGV. The CDR3 DNA follows: TGTGCCAGCAGCTTCCAACACCTTAGCTCCTACAATGAGCAGTTCTTC. It specifies CASSFQHLSSYNEQFF.

The CDR3 coding sequence is TGTGCCAGCAGCGTGGCTACGGGGCAGAACACTGAAGCTTTCTTT. Translated, it gives CASSVATGQNTEAFF. The V and J genes are TRBV9 and TRBJ1-1, with D possibly matching TRBD1 (5 bases). The CDR3 has 15 amino acids. With 2 bases removed from V and 1 base from J, the gap between germline ends came to 12 bases. Germline CDR1 is SGDLS and CDR2 is YYNGEE.

V is TRBV5-4 and J is TRBJ2-1, with D perhaps TRBD1 or TRBD2 (5 bases each). The CDR3 contains 16 residues. Germline V CDR1 and CDR2: SGHNT, YYREEE (reference sequence). V lost 4 bases to trimming and J lost 10 bases, with 24 bases between them. Here the CDR3 reads CASSPPFGALSIEQFF. DNA of the CDR3: TGTGCCAGCAGCCCCCCGTTCGGGGCCCTCTCGATAGAGCAGTTCTTC.

This clone was seen only a few times. V and J are TRBV11-2 and TRBJ2-5; 7 nucleotides match TRBD1. The CDR3 is made up of 13 amino acids. V lost 4 bases to trimming and J lost 2 bases; unmatched junction nucleotides: 1. Germline CDR1 SGHAT, CDR2 FQNNGV. CDR3 DNA: TGTGCCAGCAGCTCGGGACAGCAAGAGACCCAGTACTTC. Translating gives CASSSGQQETQYF.

This chain connects TRBV20-1 to TRBJ2-3; D not resolved. CDR3 length equals 11 residues. The V gene's germline CDR1 is DFQATT and CDR2 SNEGSKA (reference sequence). Trimming removed 6 bases at V and 4 bases at J, with 8 bases between. The CDR3, as DNA: TGCAGTGCCCCTGGTTCAGATACGCAGTATTTT. It specifies CSAPGSDTQYF.

V usage is TRBV7-2 and J usage is TRBJ2-5; tentatively, D is TRBD1 (6 bases). Germline CDR1 is SGHTA and CDR2 is FQGNSA. V was cut by 5 bases and J by 2 bases, with 18 bases left in between. The CDR3 runs to 16 residues. CDR3 in DNA: TGTGCCAGCAGCCCGGGGCTCGGACAGCAACAAGAGACCCAGTACTTC. This encodes CASSPGLGQQQETQYF.

As for this clone: The sample contains more than one DNA sequence encoding this CDR3. The rearrangement uses TRBV7-9 and TRBJ2-7, with D unclear. CDR1 SEHNR and CDR2 FQNEAQ come from the germline V gene (reference sequence). This CDR3 contains 12 residues. Trimming pared 2 bases from V and 3 bases from J, leaving 5 bases between. The CDR3 DNA reads TGTGCCAGCAGCTTAACCGGCTACGAGCAGTACTTC. As protein: CASSLTGYEQYF.

The chain links TRBV5-5 to TRBJ1-2; TRBD1 agrees at 9 bases. CDR3 length: 15 amino acids. V shed 2 bases and J 1 base; nucleotides not matched to a gene: 3. The germline gives CDR1 SGHKS, CDR2 YYEKEE (reference sequence). CDR3 sequence: CASSFGTGLNYGYTF. DNA of the CDR3: TGTGCCAGCAGCTTTGGGACAGGGCTTAACTATGGCTACACCTTC.

The chain employs TRBV9 and TRBJ2-1; tentatively, D is TRBD2 (6 bases). The germline CDR1 and CDR2 sequences are SGDLS and YYNGEE. The CDR3 extends over 14 amino acids. Between the trimmed V and J ends, which lost 4 bases and 5 bases, there was a span of 13 bases. CDR3 DNA sequence: TGTGCCAGCAGCCTCCGTGGACTAAACAATGAGCAGTTCTTC. This sequence encodes CASSLRGLNNEQFF.

The V call is TRBV9, the J call TRBJ2-5, with unresolved D. Germline V gene data show CDR1 as SGDLS and CDR2 as YYNGEE. This CDR3 contains 13 residues. The germline V and J ends were trimmed by 3 bases and 4 bases, with 10 bases remaining between them. This chain's CDR3 is CASSGDPTETQYF. The CDR3 region has the DNA TGTGCCAGCAGCGGCGACCCGACAGAGACCCAGTACTTC.

The genes are TRBV4-1 and TRBJ2-3; 7 nucleotides line up with TRBD1. The germline V gene has CDR1 MGHRA and CDR2 YSYEKL. The V segment lost 4 bases and the J segment 4 bases; nucleotides outside the gene matches: 5. The CDR3 extends over 14 amino acids. The CDR3 bases are TGCGCCAGCAGCCGAGACAGGGTCCCAGATACGCAGTATTTT. Amino acid sequence: CASSRDRVPDTQYF.

The rearrangement joins TRBV6-4 to TRBJ1-4, with D possibly TRBD1 on 6 matching bases. The CDR3 sequence is 16 residues long. Trimming left V 6 bases short and J 7 bases short, with 21 bases between. The V gene's germline CDR1 is MRHNA and CDR2 SNTAGT. The CDR3 DNA is TGTGCCAGCAGACTAACGACAGGAAACGAGGTTGAAAAACTGTTTTTT. The encoded protein is CASRLTTGNEVEKLFF.

The chain couples TRBV5-4 to TRBJ1-2; D gene ambiguous. The V end was cut by 3 bases, the J end by 8 bases, with 14 bases between. The CDR3 sequence is 13 residues long. The germline V gene encodes CDR1 SGHNT and CDR2 YYREEE (reference sequence). CDR3 in DNA: TGTGCCAGCAGCTCGCGCTCCCGAGGAGGCTACACCTTC. Encoded protein: CASSSRSRGGYTF.

Only one count was recorded for this clone. The chain employs TRBV5-1 and TRBJ1-1; weak D call: TRBD1 (6 bases). The CDR3 is 15 residues long. Germline CDR1 is SGHRS and CDR2 is YFSETQ. Trimming pared 4 bases from V and 7 bases from J, leaving 20 bases between. CDR3 sequence: CASSPEGGFKNEAFF. The CDR3, as DNA: TGCGCCAGCAGCCCAGAAGGGGGGTTTAAGAATGAAGCTTTCTTT.

V and J are TRBV6-6 and TRBJ2-7; possibly TRBD1 for D (6 bases). V shed 6 bases and J shed 0 bases, with 12 bases lying between them. The germline gives CDR1 MNHNY, CDR2 SVGAGI (reference sequence). The CDR3 runs to 14 residues. CDR3 amino acids: CASRDSAFSYEQYF. The CDR3 nucleotides are TGTGCCAGCAGGGACAGTGCTTTCTCCTACGAGCAGTACTTC.

The genes are TRBV7-2 and TRBJ2-7; TRBD2 aligns across 10 bases. Losses at the gene ends were 5 bases for V and 4 bases for J; bases not matched to a gene: 8. This CDR3 comprises 15 residues. From germline, CDR1 is SGHTA and CDR2 FQGNSA. This CDR3 is CASSPRTSGTYEQYF. The CDR3 region has the DNA TGTGCCAGCAGCCCCCGCACTAGCGGGACATACGAGCAGTACTTC.

This rearrangement joins TRBV7-9 to TRBJ1-1, with D possibly matching TRBD1 (5 bases). Deletions cut 5 bases from V and 0 bases from J, with 10 bases between. The germline V gene has CDR1 SEHNR and CDR2 FQNEAQ (reference sequence). CDR3 length equals 14 residues. The CDR3 loop reads CASSAGTMNTEAFF. Here the CDR3 DNA reads TGTGCCAGCAGCGCAGGGACCATGAACACTGAAGCTTTCTTT.

This clone showed up just once. Here the CDR3 reads CASSRSTGDGEKLFF. The CDR3 bases are TGTGCCAGCAGCAGGTCGACAGGGGACGGTGAAAAACTGTTTTTT. The chain links TRBV5-5 to TRBJ1-4; TRBD1 aligns across 8 bases. Germline V gene lookup returns CDR1 SGHKS and CDR2 YYEKEE (reference sequence). This CDR3 has 15 amino acids. V trimming: 4 bases; J trimming: 7 bases; junction bases outside the gene matches: 9.

Comment on this clone: The sample contains more than one DNA sequence encoding this CDR3. This chain's CDR3 is CASSPRGVNTEAFF. CDR3 sequence (DNA): TGCGCCAGCAGCCCAAGGGGAGTGAACACTGAAGCTTTCTTT. V usage is TRBV5-1 and J usage is TRBJ1-1, with D possibly being TRBD1 (5 bases). Germline CDR1 reads SGHRS; CDR2 reads YFSETQ. V was shortened by 4 bases and J by 0 bases, with 10 bases between the two germline ends. The length of the CDR3 is 14 residues.

The chain uses TRBV19 and TRBJ2-5; 9 bases match TRBD2. J lost 0 bases, V lost 5 bases, and 4 bases had no gene match. CDR3 length: 15 residues. Germline-derived CDR1 and CDR2 are LNHDA and SQIVND (reference sequence). The chain's CDR3 is CASSPLAGDQETQYF. The CDR3 DNA is TGTGCCAGTAGTCCCTTAGCGGGGGACCAAGAGACCCAGTACTTC. Looking up the rest from reference TRBV19 and TRBJ2-5 gives the full variable domain: DGGITQSPKYLFRKEGQNVTLSCEQNLNHDAMYWYRQDPGQGLRLIYYSQIVNDFQKGDIAEGYSVSREKKESFPLTVTSAQKNPTAFYLCASSPLAGDQETQYFGPGTRLLVL.

This chain uses TRBV19 with TRBJ2-1, with D possibly being TRBD1 (5 bases). V was pared by 5 bases and J by 3 bases, with 20 bases between. The CDR3 loop spans 17 amino acids. CDR1 LNHDA and CDR2 SQIVND come from the germline V gene (reference sequence). This chain's CDR3 is CASSFRLDSRLYNEQFF. The CDR3 nucleotides are TGTGCCAGTAGTTTCCGCTTAGACAGCCGACTCTACAATGAGCAGTTCTTC.